These 21 T cell receptor beta chains came from one sample sequenced in a study of beta chain features in type 1 diabetes. Study outcomes and limitations: Shorter TCRB CDR3s, moderately but significantly so, marked every one of the four CD4+ subsets in Type 1 diabetes patients.

Investigators reverse transcribed all isolated RNA, so they sequenced expressed TCRB transcripts. Produced via immunoSEQ multiplex PCR; TCRdb's table is partial and in-frame only. Among under 300,000 clones listed, around 20% were seen once. Their antigens are not known. Sequencing input: naive CD4+ T cells from blood. These receptor sequences come from a middle-aged woman with type 1 diabetes.

This clone has just a few counts. The rearrangement uses TRBV7-9 and TRBJ2-7; TRBD1 matches at 10 bases. V lost 0 bases, J lost 4 bases, and 9 bases stayed unmatched. Germline V gene lookup returns CDR1 SEHNR and CDR2 FQNEAQ (reference sequence). The CDR3 is 17 residues long. The CDR3 here is CASSLAGTGAPWYEQYF. CDR3 sequence (DNA): TGTGCCAGCAGCTTAGCCGGGACAGGGGCACCATGGTACGAGCAGTACTTC.

This clone was found a few times. The gene calls are TRBV6-6 and TRBJ2-5; D not resolved. V was pared by 1 base and J by 3 bases, with 6 bases between. The CDR3 is 13 amino acids. The germline V gene encodes CDR1 MNHNY and CDR2 SVGAGI (reference sequence). The CDR3 region is CASSYLEKETQYF. CDR3 bases: TGTGCCAGCAGTTACTTAGAGAAAGAGACCCAGTACTTC.

This clone was seen a few times. The chain employs TRBV7-2 and TRBJ2-1; 8 bases match TRBD2. Germline CDR1 and CDR2: SGHTA and FQGNSA. This CDR3 comprises 16 residues. The junction had 7 bases not matched to a gene; V was cut back by 6 bases and J by 0 bases. CDR3 DNA sequence: TGTGCCAGCAGGGTCGAGAGCGGGAGCTCCTACAATGAGCAGTTCTTC. It is translated as CASRVESGSSYNEQFF.

This clone was observed a few times. The chain joins TRBV9 to TRBJ2-7; D is unresolved. Germline V gives CDR1 SGDLS, CDR2 YYNGEE. The CDR3 has 14 amino acids. V was trimmed by 1 base and J by 5 bases, leaving 13 bases between them. The CDR3, as DNA: TGTGCCAGCAGCGTAAGCATCTACCCGGACGAGCAGTACTTC. Protein: CASSVSIYPDEQYF. The full variable domain, with the rest looked up from reference TRBV9 and TRBJ2-7, is DSGVTQTPKHLITATGQRVTLRCSPRSGDLSVYWYQQSLDQGLQFLIQYYNGEERAKGNILERFSAQQFPDLHSELNLSSLELGDSALYFCASSVSIYPDEQYFGPGTRLTVT.

This clone came up a few times. The J gene is TRBJ2-5, the V gene TRBV5-6; 7 positions agree with TRBD1. V was pared by 3 bases and J by 5 bases, with 10 bases of the junction left unmatched. The CDR3 extends over 15 amino acids. Germline loops: CDR1 SGHDT, CDR2 YYEEEE. The CDR3 DNA reads TGTGCCAGCAGCTCGACAGGGCAGCTGCTGGAGACCCAGTACTTC. Translation: CASSSTGQLLETQYF.

V gene TRBV7-2 combines with J gene TRBJ2-7; 11 nucleotides align to TRBD2. The CDR3 has 15 residues. V was pared by 1 base and J by 5 bases, with 4 bases of the junction left unmatched. Germline CDR1 and CDR2: SGHTA and FQGNSA. CDR3 protein: CASSLVLAGGNEQYF. CDR3 nucleotide sequence: TGTGCCAGCAGCTTAGTGCTAGCGGGAGGTAACGAGCAGTACTTC.

The chain joins TRBV5-6 to TRBJ1-6; TRBD1 might be the D (6 bases). Looked up from germline, CDR1 is SGHDT and CDR2 is YYEEEE. The CDR3 sequence is 14 residues long. V was shortened by 6 bases and J by 7 bases, with 14 bases between the two germline ends. CDR3 coding DNA: TGTGCCAGCAACTACTATCAGGGGAATTCACCCCTCCACTTT. This codes for CASNYYQGNSPLHF.

This clone was counted a few times. The chain links TRBV7-2 to TRBJ2-7; 9 positions match TRBD1. From germline, CDR1 is SGHTA and CDR2 FQGNSA. V trimming: 5 bases; J trimming: 3 bases; junction bases outside the gene matches: 8. This CDR3 spans 15 amino acids. The CDR3, as DNA: TGTGCCAGCAGCCCACGGGGACAGGGCCGCTACGAGCAGTACTTC. Translated, it gives CASSPRGQGRYEQYF. The entire variable domain, with the rest obtained from reference TRBV7-2 and TRBJ2-7, is as follows: GAGVSQSPSNKVTEKGKDVELRCDPISGHTALYWYRQSLGQGLEFLIYFQGNSAPDKSGLPSDRFSAERTGGSVSTLTIQRTQQEDSAVYLCASSPRGQGRYEQYFGPGTRLTVT.

This clone came up a few times. V gene TRBV28 combines with J gene TRBJ2-5; no firm D call. The CDR3 is 12 residues long. The V and J ends lost 7 bases and 3 bases respectively, with 9 bases between them. Germline CDR1 is MDHEN and CDR2 is SYDVKM. The CDR3 loop reads CASTTSKETQYF. CDR3 nucleotide sequence: TGTGCCAGCACCACATCGAAAGAGACCCAGTACTTC.

This sequence joins TRBV18 and TRBJ2-2; 9 positions match TRBD1. The CDR3 is made up of 15 amino acids. Germline V CDR1 and CDR2: KGHSH, LQKENI. V lost 3 bases to trimming and J lost 5 bases; unmatched junction nucleotides: 4. The CDR3 sequence is CASSPGQGWTGELFF. In DNA, the CDR3 is TGTGCCAGCTCACCGGGACAGGGATGGACCGGGGAGCTGTTTTTT.

The chain links TRBV14 to TRBJ2-7; possibly TRBD1 for D (6 bases). This CDR3 has 16 residues. V was clipped by 4 bases and J by 1 base, with 17 bases between them. Germline CDR1 reads SGHDN; CDR2 reads FVKESK. This CDR3 reads CASSPRGSGESYEQYF. The CDR3 DNA reads TGTGCCAGCAGCCCTAGAGGGTCAGGGGAGTCCTACGAGCAGTACTTC. Based on the CDR3 plus reference TRBV14 and TRBJ2-7, the full variable domain is EAGVTQFPSHSVIEKGQTVTLRCDPISGHDNLYWYRRVMGKEIKFLLHFVKESKQDESGMPNNRFLAERTGGTYSTLKVQPAELEDSGVYFCASSPRGSGESYEQYFGPGTRLTVT.

The chain joins TRBV29-1 to TRBJ2-7; maybe TRBD1 (5 bases). The CDR3 totals 12 residues. The V end was cut by 4 bases, the J end by 3 bases, with 10 bases between. Germline-derived CDR1 and CDR2 are SQVTM and ANQGSEA. The CDR3 DNA reads as TGCAGCGTTGGGACAACTAACTACGAGCAGTACTTC. As protein: CSVGTTNYEQYF.

This chain links TRBV7-9 with TRBJ1-2; D is unresolved. V shed 1 base and J shed 0 bases, with 9 bases lying between them. The germline V gene encodes CDR1 SEHNR and CDR2 FQNEAQ (reference sequence). There are 15 residues in the CDR3. Here the CDR3 reads CASSLVEDTNYGYTF. The CDR3 nucleotides are TGTGCCAGCAGCTTAGTGGAGGATACTAACTATGGCTACACCTTC.

The chain uses TRBV4-3 and TRBJ2-1; D remains ambiguous. The length of the CDR3 is 15 residues. Trimming removed 0 bases at V and 3 bases at J, with 9 bases between. Germline lookup yields CDR1 LGHNA and CDR2 YSLEER. The CDR3 region has the DNA TGCGCCAGCAGCCAAGACGTGGCTCGCTACAATGAGCAGTTCTTC. It is translated as CASSQDVARYNEQFF.

This clone was recorded a few times. This chain joins TRBV9 and TRBJ2-1; the match to TRBD1 covers 7 bases. Unmatched junction bases numbered 6, after V lost 4 bases and J lost 8 bases. The germline gives CDR1 SGDLS, CDR2 YYNGEE. The CDR3 has 13 residues. CDR3 sequence: CASSLGTVHEQFF. The CDR3 region has the DNA TGTGCCAGCAGCCTCGGGACAGTTCATGAGCAGTTCTTC.

This clone has more than one count but fewer than ten. The V gene is TRBV4-1, the J gene TRBJ2-5; TRBD2 matches at 7 bases. In germline, CDR1 is MGHRA, CDR2 YSYEKL. V shed 5 bases, J shed 1 base, and the junction held 4 bases outside the gene matches. The CDR3 length is 14 residues. The DNA of the CDR3 is TGCGCCAGCAGCTTATCGGGGGGCCAAGAGACCCAGTACTTC. It translates to CASSLSGGQETQYF.

The V and J genes are TRBV7-9 and TRBJ2-5; TRBD1 matches at 11 bases. The CDR3 contains 16 residues. J gave up 2 bases and V 1 base, and 3 bases lay outside the gene matches. Germline lookup yields CDR1 SEHNR and CDR2 FQNEAQ (reference sequence). The chain's CDR3 is CASSLGTGGYQETQYF. CDR3 sequence (DNA): TGTGCCAGCAGCTTAGGGACAGGGGGCTATCAAGAGACCCAGTACTTC.

This sequence joins TRBV5-1 and TRBJ1-6, with D maybe TRBD1 (5 bases). Germline values: CDR1 SGHRS, CDR2 YFSETQ. Trimming left V 0 bases short and J 10 bases short, with 11 bases between. The CDR3 totals 14 residues. The CDR3 loop is CASSLGPGNSPLHF. CDR3 nucleotides: TGCGCCAGCAGCTTGGGCCCAGGGAACTCACCCCTCCACTTT.

This clone came up a few times. The chain is built from TRBV28 and TRBJ1-2; perhaps TRBD1 as D (6 bases). The CDR3 sequence is 16 residues long. V shed 3 bases and J shed 8 bases, with 22 bases lying between them. Germline CDR1 reads MDHEN; CDR2 reads SYDVKM. In DNA form, the CDR3 reads TGTGCCAGCAGTTTGGGGGCGGCAGGGGAGCCGCGGGGCTACACCTTC. Translated, it gives CASSLGAAGEPRGYTF.

The gene calls are TRBV28 and TRBJ2-7; D not certain. V was clipped by 3 bases and J by 3 bases, with 15 bases between them. The CDR3 covers 15 residues. Germline V CDR1 and CDR2: MDHEN, SYDVKM. The CDR3 reads CASSFNPQTGYEQYF. The CDR3 nucleotides read TGTGCCAGCAGTTTCAACCCCCAGACGGGCTACGAGCAGTACTTC. Full variable domain (missing parts from reference TRBV28 and TRBJ2-7): DVKVTQSSRYLVKRTGEKVFLECVQDMDHENMFWYRQDPGLGLRLIYFSYDVKMKEKGDIPEGYSVSREKKERFSLILESASTNQTSMYLCASSFNPQTGYEQYFGPGTRLTVT.

V is TRBV4-1 and J is TRBJ2-7, with 8 bases aligning to TRBD1. Germline assignment: CDR1 MGHRA and CDR2 YSYEKL. This CDR3 has 13 amino acids. J lost 5 bases, V lost 6 bases, and 6 bases had no gene match. Here the CDR3 reads CASSNDRGHEQYF. CDR3 bases: TGCGCCAGCAGTAACGACAGGGGCCACGAGCAGTACTTC.